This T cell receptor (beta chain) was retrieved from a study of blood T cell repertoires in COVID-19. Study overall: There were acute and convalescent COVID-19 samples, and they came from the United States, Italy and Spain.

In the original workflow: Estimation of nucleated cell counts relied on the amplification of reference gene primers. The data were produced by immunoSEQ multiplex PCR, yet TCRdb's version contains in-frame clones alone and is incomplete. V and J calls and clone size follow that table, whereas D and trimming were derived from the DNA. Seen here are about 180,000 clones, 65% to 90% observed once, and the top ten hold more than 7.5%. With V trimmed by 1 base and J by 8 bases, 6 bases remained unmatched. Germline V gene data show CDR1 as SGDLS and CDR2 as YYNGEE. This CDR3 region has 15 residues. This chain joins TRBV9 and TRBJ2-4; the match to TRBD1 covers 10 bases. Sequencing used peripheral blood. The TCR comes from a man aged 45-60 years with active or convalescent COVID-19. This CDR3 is CASSVSGQGIDIQYF. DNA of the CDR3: TGTGCCAGCAGCGTATCGGGACAGGGGATAGACATTCAGTACTTC.